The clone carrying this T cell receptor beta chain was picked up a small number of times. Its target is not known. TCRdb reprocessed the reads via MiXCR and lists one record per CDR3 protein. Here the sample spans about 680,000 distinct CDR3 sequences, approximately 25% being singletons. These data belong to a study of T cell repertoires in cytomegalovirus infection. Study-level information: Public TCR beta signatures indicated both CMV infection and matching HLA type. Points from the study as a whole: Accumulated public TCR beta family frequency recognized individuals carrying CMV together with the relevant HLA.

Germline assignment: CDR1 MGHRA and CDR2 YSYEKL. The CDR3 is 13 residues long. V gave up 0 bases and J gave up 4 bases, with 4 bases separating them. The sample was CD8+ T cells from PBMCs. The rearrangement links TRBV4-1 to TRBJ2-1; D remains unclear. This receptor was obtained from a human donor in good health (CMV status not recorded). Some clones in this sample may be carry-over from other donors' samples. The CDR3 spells CASSQDQYNEQFF. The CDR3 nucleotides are TGCGCCAGCAGCCAAGATCAATACAATGAGCAGTTCTTC.